These T cell receptor beta chains were read from a single sample in a study of CD8 T cells in ankylosing spondylitis. TCRdb analysed the 5' RACE reads with MiXCR anew, one entry per CDR3 protein. The sample has 150,000 to 250,000 distinct CDR3 sequences, 9.5% to 15% seen once. Source material: blood, either unsorted or a sorted T cell fraction (not recorded which). The receptors stem from a male donor with ankylosing spondylitis or in good health (not recorded which). Both conserved end residues are part of each CDR3. D genes are given only for firm matches. Clone sizes are given selectively: once, few, many, or a class where the clone is expanded.

CDR3 | DNA | D | V | size | J
CASSFRRGTGYEQYF | TGTGCCAGCAGTTTTAGGAGGGGGACAGGCTACGAGCAGTACTTC | TRBD1 | TRBV28 | - | TRBJ2-7
CASSLPTYNEQFF | TGTGCCAGCAGCCTCCCCACCTACAATGAGCAGTTCTTC | - | TRBV7-2 | few | TRBJ2-1
CASTTGGTQYF | TGTGCCAGCACCACAGGGGGCACGCAGTATTTT | TRBD1 | TRBV12-3/TRBV12-4 | few | TRBJ2-3
CASSLDDNYGTQYF | TGTGCCAGCAGCTTAGATGATAATTACGGTACGCAGTATTTT | - | TRBV11-2 | few | TRBJ2-3
CSAIGSSSYEQYF | TGCAGTGCTATCGGCAGTAGCTCCTACGAGCAGTACTTC | - | TRBV20-1 | - | TRBJ2-7
CASSPLASWGGLPDTDTQYF | TGTGCCAGCAGTCCCCTGGCCTCGTGGGGGGGCCTACCCGACACAGATACGCAGTATTTT | - | TRBV12-3/TRBV12-4 | many | TRBJ2-3
CASSPPSGRALDTQYF | TGTGCCAGCAGCCCCCCTAGCGGGAGGGCCCTAGATACGCAGTATTTT | - | TRBV3-2 | medium-sized | TRBJ2-3
CASSLEAGSRTDTQYF | TGTGCCAGCAGCTTAGAGGCCGGCAGCCGCACAGATACGCAGTATTTT | - | TRBV7-8 | many | TRBJ2-3
CAYYDSYEQYF | TGTGCCTACTACGACAGCTACGAGCAGTACTTC | - | TRBV30 | few | TRBJ2-7
CASSFRPIGSGGNQETQYF | TGTGCCAGCAGCTTCCGACCCATCGGGAGCGGGGGGAATCAAGAGACCCAGTACTTC | TRBD2 | TRBV7-6 | - | TRBJ2-5
CASSDIAPADTQYF | TGTGCCAGCAGTGATATAGCCCCCGCAGATACGCAGTATTTT | - | TRBV6-1 | - | TRBJ2-3
CSVEVPDRGVSYEQYF | TGCAGCGTTGAAGTTCCGGACAGGGGGGTGTCCTACGAGCAGTACTTC | TRBD1 | TRBV29-1 | - | TRBJ2-7
CSVVIRTANIQYF | TGCAGCGTTGTAATAAGGACAGCCAACATTCAGTACTTC | - | TRBV29-1 | few | TRBJ2-4
CASSTGSPSYEQYF | TGTGCCAGCAGTACAGGGAGCCCCTCCTACGAGCAGTACTTC | - | TRBV6-1 | few | TRBJ2-7
CASSRLAYEQYF | TGTGCCAGCAGCAGACTGGCCTACGAGCAGTACTTC | - | TRBV7-9 | few | TRBJ2-7
CASSQGGVPGKAQETQYF | TGTGCCAGCAGCCAAGGGGGTGTCCCTGGGAAGGCACAAGAGACCCAGTACTTC | - | TRBV3-1 | - | TRBJ2-5
CASSLVQSEAFF | TGTGCCAGCAGCTTAGTACAGAGCGAAGCTTTCTTT | - | TRBV7-9 | - | TRBJ1-1
CASSRWREGRDEQFF | TGTGCCAGCTCCCGATGGCGGGAGGGCAGAGATGAGCAGTTCTTC | TRBD2 | TRBV14 | few | TRBJ2-1
CASSLWASGGAHGEQFF | TGTGCCAGCAGTTTATGGGCTAGCGGGGGGGCACACGGTGAGCAGTTCTTC | TRBD2 | TRBV27 | few | TRBJ2-1
CASSLARGQWTEAFF | TGTGCCAGCAGCTTAGCGAGGGGGCAGTGGACTGAAGCTTTCTTT | TRBD1 | TRBV7-8 | many | TRBJ1-1
CASSLEGGNEQFF | TGTGCCAGCAGCTTGGAGGGCGGGAATGAGCAGTTCTTC | - | TRBV5-6 | many | TRBJ2-1
CASRGRGEKLFF | TGTGCCAGCAGAGGCAGGGGGGAAAAACTGTTTTTT | TRBD1 | TRBV7-9 | - | TRBJ1-4
CASSPALGYNEQFF | TGTGCCAGCTCACCAGCTTTGGGCTACAATGAGCAGTTCTTC | - | TRBV18 | few | TRBJ2-1
CASSADPSGGPTYNEQFF | TGTGCCAGCAGTGCGGATCCTAGCGGGGGGCCGACGTACAATGAGCAGTTCTTC | TRBD2 | TRBV2 | - | TRBJ2-1
CASGSTSADEQFF | TGTGCTAGTGGTTCCACCTCAGCCGATGAGCAGTTCTTC | - | TRBV12-5 | few | TRBJ2-1
CASARQGRGTGELFF | TGTGCCAGCGCTCGACAGGGAAGGGGAACCGGGGAGCTGTTTTTT | TRBD1 | TRBV9 | few | TRBJ2-2
CASSLWGGATEAFF | TGTGCCAGCAGCTTATGGGGGGGTGCCACTGAAGCTTTCTTT | - | TRBV5-6 | - | TRBJ1-1
CASSLAPGQPQHF | TGTGCCAGCAGCTTAGCGCCAGGACAGCCCCAGCATTTT | - | TRBV11-1 | many | TRBJ1-5
CASSQVLAGPYNEQFF | TGTGCCAGCAGCCAAGTTCTAGCGGGCCCATACAATGAGCAGTTCTTC | TRBD2 | TRBV3-1 | many | TRBJ2-1
CAISSPGERDIPDTQYF | TGTGCCATCAGTTCACCCGGAGAGCGGGACATCCCAGATACGCAGTATTTT | - | TRBV10-3 | few | TRBJ2-3
CATTQVRGSTDTQYF | TGTGCCACCACCCAAGTACGCGGGAGCACAGATACGCAGTATTTT | - | TRBV3-1 | - | TRBJ2-3
CSVAGQGRGANVLTF | TGCAGCGTTGCAGGGCAGGGGCGCGGGGCCAACGTCCTGACTTTC | - | TRBV29-1 | - | TRBJ2-6
CAGSTGQKSYEQYF | TGTGCCGGTTCGACAGGCCAAAAGAGCTACGAGCAGTACTTC | - | TRBV2 | many | TRBJ2-7
CASKLGSIGEQFF | TGTGCCAGCAAGCTCGGATCTATCGGTGAGCAGTTCTTC | - | TRBV7-9 | - | TRBJ2-1